This T cell receptor (beta chain) was found in a study of blood T cell repertoires in COVID-19 (dated by TCRdb to 2018 to 2020). The study in broad terms: Samples from collaborators originated in the United States, Italy and Spain and spanned both the acute and convalescent phases of COVID-19. The prospective study material was composed of cDNA or gDNA derived from T cells, B-cell-depleted T cells, or PBMCs. Where available, HLA class I and class II types were taken from metadata supplied by the sample provider and were not determined by assay-based typing. The samples were drawn from the first 160 participants of the ongoing ImmuneRACE study and from over a thousand subjects provided by 6 global collaborators. Nearly every sample came with metadata listing a de-identified subject ID, COVID-19 status, age in years and sex. The repertoires were released in a freely available public database intended as a resource for research on the immune response to SARS-CoV-2. Deeply sampled blood TCRbeta repertoires from subjects exposed to, actively infected with, or recovered from COVID-19 were included in the dataset. Broader findings and caveats from the paper: The amount of clinical and demographic metadata varied by source and participant and was provided uncurated.

At one collaborating source in Seattle, patients were enrolled during active infection and were followed longitudinally through the course of disease. Collaborating institutions collected whole blood in K2EDTA tubes following their own protocols. Collaborator samples were shipped for TCRbeta analysis as frozen whole blood, isolated PBMCs, or DNA extracted from either sample type. The V and J ends are trimmed by 2 bases and 5 bases, leaving 10 bases between them. The CDR3 holds 12 amino acids from the cysteine to the phenylalanine. Only the CDR3 DNA is retained, 36 bases long and in frame from the first base. Based on the germline V gene (reference sequence), the CDR1 and CDR2 sequences are GTSNPN and SVGIG. This clone showed up just a few times. Its antigen is not yet known. Base qualities are not at hand, and no much larger clone is one base apart. TCRbeta CDR3 regions were amplified from genomic DNA by means of the immunoSEQ Assay, a bias-controlled multiplex PCR. The authors' pipeline ran thus. The number of nucleated cells in each sample was estimated from the amplification of reference gene primers within the assay. To quantify the absolute abundance of each unique TCRbeta CDR3 rearrangement, sequence reads were collapsed and filtered. For each sample, productive Simpson clonality was calculated by taking the square root of Simpson's diversity index across productive rearrangements. As stored in TCRdb, this immuneACCESS dataset retains in-frame rearrangements with V and J assigned. A fraction of the clones does not appear; measured against another copy, unresolved V genes explain less than half of the discrepancy, and the remainder lacks a known reason. V and J calls and clone size are given by that table; D and trimming were obtained from the DNA. This sample holds roughly 380,000 clones; 89% were observed only once. The top ten clones comprise roughly 1.6% of the sample.

Sequencing used peripheral blood. This receptor chain uses TRBV30 and TRBJ2-7; the D gene is unclear. This TCR came from a woman in her thirties or forties with COVID-19, enrolled during active disease. CDR3 region: CAWSRQVDEQYF. The sequenced DNA: TGTGCCTGGAGTAGGCAGGTTGACGAGCAGTACTTC.